These 2 T cell receptor beta chains share one sample of origin, sequenced in a study of regulatory T cells in long-lasting Graves disease. The time point is: persistent/refractory GD, antithyroid drugs over 5 years with positive TRAb. PBMC RNA served as the TCR library source. TCR beta libraries were built with iRepertoire HTBI primers and Arm-PCR of CDR3 regions. MiXCR, applied by TCRdb to the multiplex PCR reads, yields one record per CDR3 protein. The sample yields about 450,000 distinct CDR3 sequences, 23% seen once. The sample here was peripheral blood mononuclear cells (PBMCs), taken when the disease was refractory, from a patient treated with antithyroid drugs. The receptors originated from a female donor with Graves disease.

In this sample, this clonotype turned up a few times. The chain couples TRBV6-1 to TRBJ2-2; 12 bases are shared with TRBD2. CDR1 is MNHNS, CDR2 SASEGT, per germline. Germline trimming cut 6 bases from V and 4 bases from J; bases unmatched to any gene: 12. The CDR3 has 18 amino acids. CDR3 protein: CASSRGLAGGPGTGELFF. The CDR3 DNA reads as TGTGCCAGCAGCCGCGGCCTAGCGGGAGGGCCGGGCACCGGGGAGCTGTTTTTT.

The chain is built from TRBV5-6 and TRBJ1-3, with unresolved D. From germline, CDR1 is SGHDT and CDR2 YYEEEE. The CDR3 has 13 amino acids. V lost 7 bases to trimming and J lost 4 bases, with 12 bases between them. The CDR3 loop is CASGTMVGNTIYF. For the CDR3, the DNA is TGTGCCAGCGGTACTATGGTGGGAAACACCATATATTTT.